This T cell receptor (beta chain) comes out of a study of blood T cell repertoires in COVID-19 (dated by TCRdb to 2020 to 2022). Describing the broader study: The collaborator samples originated in the United States, Italy and Spain and spanned the acute and convalescent phases of COVID-19. The repertoires were released in a freely available public database meant as a resource for research on the immune response to SARS-CoV-2. The dataset comprised deeply sampled blood TCRbeta repertoires from subjects exposed to, actively infected with, or recovered from COVID-19. Where available, HLA class I and class II types were obtained from metadata supplied by the sample provider rather than from assay-based typing. The prospective study material was composed of cDNA or gDNA derived from T cells, B-cell-depleted T cells, or PBMCs. The samples were drawn from two sources: the first 160 participants of the ongoing ImmuneRACE study, and over 1,000 subjects contributed by 6 global collaborators. A de-identified subject ID, COVID-19 status, age in years and sex were almost always included in the sample metadata.

The research as a whole found: Clinical and demographic metadata were provided uncurated, with the amount varying by source and participant.

The immunoSEQ Assay, a bias-controlled multiplex PCR, was used to amplify TCRbeta CDR3 regions from genomic DNA. The paper's data handling went like this. Within the assay, amplification of reference gene primers was used to estimate how many nucleated cells each sample contained. To quantify the absolute abundance of each unique TCRbeta CDR3 rearrangement, sequence reads were collapsed and filtered. Productive Simpson clonality was computed per sample as the square root of Simpson's diversity index over productive rearrangements. TCRdb provides this immuneACCESS table in a form limited to in-frame rearrangements. Some clones are lacking; in checked studies, under half of them reflect an unresolved V gene, and why the rest are absent is not known. Clone size and the V and J calls come from that table; the DNA yielded D and trimming. The sample includes under 200,000 clones, with about 83% observed a single time. Approximately 2% of the sample goes to the ten largest clones.

Between the V and J ends, shortened by 0 bases and 2 bases respectively, the junction contains 22 bases. Via the germline V gene, CDR1 is MRHNA and CDR2 SNTAGT. From its cysteine to its phenylalanine, the CDR3 spans 19 amino acids. The read is trimmed to its CDR3 DNA, 57 bases read in frame from base 1. This clone was seen more than once but under ten times. Its antigen specificity is not known. The input lacks base qualities; no much larger clone sits a single base away. The collaborating institutions used their own protocols to collect whole blood in K2EDTA tubes. For TCRbeta analysis, collaborators shipped samples as frozen whole blood, isolated PBMCs, or DNA extracted from either of those sample types.

The clonotype comes from an elderly woman with acute or convalescent COVID-19. The sequencing sample was made of peripheral blood. Recombination linked TRBV6-4 to TRBJ2-5, with the D gene uncertain. The DNA reads TGTGCCAGCAGTGACTCAGTAACCTCATCGGGTCCGGGTCAAGAGACCCAGTACTTC. It encodes CASSDSVTSSGPGQETQYF.